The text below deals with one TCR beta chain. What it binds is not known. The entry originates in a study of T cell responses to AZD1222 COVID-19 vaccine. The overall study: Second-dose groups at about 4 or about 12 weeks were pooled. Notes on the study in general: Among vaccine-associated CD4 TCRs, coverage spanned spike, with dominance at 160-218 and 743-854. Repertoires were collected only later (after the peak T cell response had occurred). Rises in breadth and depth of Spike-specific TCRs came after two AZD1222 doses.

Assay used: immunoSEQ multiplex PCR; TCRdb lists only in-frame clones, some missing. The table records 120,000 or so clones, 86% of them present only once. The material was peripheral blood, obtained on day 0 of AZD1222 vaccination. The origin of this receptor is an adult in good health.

CDR3 in amino acids: CASSSDLLGEQYF. The CDR3 nucleotides are TGCGCCAGCAGCTCGGACCTCTTAGGGGAGCAGTACTTC. This rearrangement joins TRBV4-1 to TRBJ2-7; D gene unclear. Per the germline V gene, CDR1 is MGHRA and CDR2 is YSYEKL. Trimming took off 5 bases at V and 7 bases at J, with 15 bases between the two ends. This CDR3 comprises 13 residues.